The 5 T cell receptor beta chains reported below all come from one sample, sequenced in a study of cytomegalovirus exposure and HLA in healthy donors (dated by TCRdb to 2016 to 2017). Receptor amplification or capture employed the immunoSEQ multiplex PCR assay. For the multiplex PCR, a mixture combining 60 forward primers for TCR Vbeta segments and 13 reverse primers for TCR Jbeta segments was used. In TCRdb, the immuneACCESS table is reduced to in-frame sequences with V and J assigned. These tables do not hold every clone; where another copy was compared, an unresolved V gene accounts for under half, and the others remain unexplained. Present in this sample are around 190,000 clones, about 76% of which were seen just once. The top ten clones comprise 1.6% of the sample. Source material: PBMCs. All receptors come from a woman between 45 and 65 years old in good health and CMV-seronegative.

V usage is TRBV28 and J usage is TRBJ1-5, with 7 bases identical to TRBD1. V lost 7 bases to trimming and J lost 0 bases; unmatched junction nucleotides: 3. The CDR3 totals 14 residues. CDR1 MDHEN and CDR2 SYDVKM come from the germline V gene. In DNA form, the CDR3 reads TGTGCCAGCATTACAGGGGTTAGCAATCAGCCCCAGCATTTT. Encoded protein: CASITGVSNQPQHF. Filled out from reference TRBV28 and TRBJ1-5, the complete variable domain reads DVKVTQSSRYLVKRTGEKVFLECVQDMDHENMFWYRQDPGLGLRLIYFSYDVKMKEKGDIPEGYSVSREKKERFSLILESASTNQTSMYLCASITGVSNQPQHFGDGTRLSIL.

This clone was detected only once. V and J are TRBV6-1 and TRBJ2-5; 7 nucleotides line up with TRBD1. TRBJ2-7 matches the DNA end more closely, so the J call is doubtful. Germline CDR1 and CDR2: MNHNS and SASEGT. The CDR3 sequence is 13 residues long. CDR3 sequence: CASRDRATYEQYF. In DNA, the CDR3 is TGTGCCAGCAGAGACAGGGCCACCTACGAGCAGTACTTC.

This chain joins TRBV5-4 and TRBJ1-1; 7 bases agree with TRBD1. J gave up 1 base and V 4 bases, and 13 bases lay outside the gene matches. Germline-derived CDR1 and CDR2 are SGHNT and YYREEE (reference sequence). This CDR3 contains 17 residues. The CDR3: CASSPHLGGGGNTEAFF. For the CDR3, the DNA is TGTGCCAGCAGCCCCCACCTAGGAGGGGGCGGGAACACTGAAGCTTTCTTT.

V usage is TRBV7-9 and J usage is TRBJ1-2; D may be TRBD1 (5 bases). The CDR3 spans 14 residues. Germline CDR1 reads SEHNR; CDR2 reads FQNEAQ (reference sequence). Trimming took 4 bases from V and 2 from J, leaving 11 bases between them. The CDR3 DNA follows: TGTGCCAGCAGCTCGTCCCGGGGGAACTATGGCTACACCTTC. It encodes CASSSSRGNYGYTF.

This sequence joins TRBV7-9 and TRBJ1-2; D unclear. Trimming took 3 bases from V and 3 from J, leaving 5 bases between them. The CDR3 length is 12 residues. Germline assignment: CDR1 SEHNR and CDR2 FQNEAQ (reference sequence). This CDR3 reads CASSLRDYGYTF. CDR3 coding DNA: TGTGCCAGCAGCTTGCGGGACTATGGCTACACCTTC.